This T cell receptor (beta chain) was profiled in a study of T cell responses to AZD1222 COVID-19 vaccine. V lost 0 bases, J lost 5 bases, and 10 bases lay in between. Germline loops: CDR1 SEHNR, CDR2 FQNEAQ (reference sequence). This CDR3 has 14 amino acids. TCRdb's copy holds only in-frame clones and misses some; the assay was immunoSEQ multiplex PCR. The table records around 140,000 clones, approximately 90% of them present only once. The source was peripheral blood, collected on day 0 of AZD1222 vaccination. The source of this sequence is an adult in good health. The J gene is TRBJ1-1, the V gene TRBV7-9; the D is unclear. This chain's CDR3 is CASSLAPSPTEAFF. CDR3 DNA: TGTGCCAGCAGCTTAGCGCCGAGTCCTACTGAAGCTTTCTTT.